This TCR beta chain was profiled in a study of cytomegalovirus exposure and HLA in healthy donors. Study outcomes and limitations: Presence/absence analysis assumed near-uniform sequencing depth across donors. A few chains linked to CMV were shown in vitro to be specific for CMV antigens. What a later analysis reportedly showed was that an Asian-associated ancestry cluster had fewer N-insertions than the roughly 670-donor mean. Published work reported that the classifier diagnosed cytomegalovirus status with high specificity and sensitivity.

This CDR3 contains 11 residues. Germline assignment: CDR1 SGHTA and CDR2 FQGTGA. Amplification used 60 Vbeta primers and 13 Jbeta primers. The assay was immunoSEQ multiplex PCR, and TCRdb's table has in-frame clones only and misses some. The sample has 100,000 to 150,000 clones; roughly 85% are singletons. As concerns this clone: Its antigen is still unknown.

Sequenced sample: PBMCs. The gene calls are TRBV7-3 and TRBJ1-5; the D gene is possibly TRBD1 (5 bases). The sequence was obtained from a man aged 18 to 29 in good health and CMV-seropositive. The CDR3 is CARRGDQPQHF. The CDR3, as DNA: TGTGCACGGAGGGGAGACCAGCCCCAGCATTTT.